These T cell receptor beta chains were read from a single sample in a study of T cells in Graves' hyperthyroidism and ophthalmopathy. One entry per CDR3 protein results from TCRdb running MiXCR on the multiplex PCR reads. The data contain around 190,000 distinct CDR3 sequences, about 15% of them singletons. Material for sequencing was blood. These receptors originate from a woman aged 45-60 years with Graves' hyperthyroidism. Both conserved end residues are part of each CDR3. The order of the fields is D gene, J gene, V gene, clone size, CDR3 protein, CDR3 DNA. The D gene is left open where the match is weak. Size is stated for part of the rows, as once, few or many counts, or as a class when the clone is expanded.

NA,TRBJ2-7,TRBV28,few,CASSPLKGLSYEQYF,TGTGCCAGCAGTCCACTAAAGGGGCTCTCCTACGAGCAGTACTTC
NA,TRBJ1-2,TRBV9,many,CASSVGGYNYGYTF,TGTGCCAGCAGCGTAGGCGGTTATAACTATGGCTACACCTTC
NA,TRBJ2-5,TRBV5-1,many,CASSLIGGLSSETQYF,TGCGCCAGCAGCTTGATTGGGGGGCTTTCGAGTGAGACCCAGTACTTC
TRBD1,TRBJ1-2,TRBV12-3/TRBV12-4,many,CASSFPDRVGGYTF,TGTGCCAGCAGTTTCCCGGACAGGGTAGGAGGCTACACCTTC
NA,TRBJ1-1,TRBV19,many,CASSDLGNTEAFF,TGTGCCAGTAGTGATTTAGGAAACACTGAAGCTTTCTTT
NA,TRBJ1-6,TRBV4-3,NA,CASSQDWLNSPLHF,TGCGCCAGCAGCCAAGATTGGTTGAATTCACCCCTCCACTTT
TRBD2,TRBJ2-1,TRBV6-2/TRBV6-3,NA,CASSRGDVGEQFF,TGTGCCAGCAGCCGGGGGGACGTTGGTGAGCAGTTCTTC
TRBD2,TRBJ2-2,TRBV19,many,CASSNLRGLAGATGELFF,TGTGCCAGTAGCAATCTAAGGGGACTAGCGGGGGCGACCGGGGAGCTGTTTTTT
TRBD1,TRBJ2-2,TRBV7-2,many,CASSPRGTGNTGELFF,TGTGCCAGCAGCCCTCGGGGGACAGGGAACACCGGGGAGCTGTTTTTT
NA,TRBJ2-2,TRBV4-2,many,CASSQEPPGELFF,TGTGCCAGCAGCCAAGAACCGCCCGGGGAGCTGTTTTTT
NA,TRBJ1-4,TRBV28,many,CASSITDSNEKLFF,TGTGCCAGCAGTATTACTGACAGTAATGAAAAACTGTTTTTT
NA,TRBJ2-1,TRBV7-3,many,CASRASGVSEQFF,TGTGCCAGCAGAGCATCGGGTGTTTCTGAGCAGTTCTTC
NA,TRBJ1-4,TRBV7-9,many,CASSLTSTNEKLFF,TGTGCCAGCAGCTTAACATCAACTAATGAAAAACTGTTTTTT
NA,TRBJ1-3,TRBV7-8,many,CASSLSRWSSGNTIYF,TGTGCCAGCAGCCTTTCCAGGTGGAGCTCTGGAAACACCATATATTTT
NA,TRBJ1-2,TRBV24-1,many,CATSHGGLGGYTF,TGTGCCACCAGTCACGGGGGTTTAGGTGGCTACACCTTC
NA,TRBJ2-7,TRBV28,NA,CASIKGGEQYF,TGTGCCAGCATCAAGGGGGGTGAGCAGTACTTC
TRBD1,TRBJ1-5,TRBV20-1,few,CSARDWTGEEPQHF,TGCAGTGCTAGAGATTGGACAGGGGAAGAGCCCCAGCATTTT
NA,TRBJ1-2,TRBV9,many,CASSVEYGMTGYTF,TGTGCCAGCAGCGTAGAGTACGGAATGACTGGCTACACCTTC
NA,TRBJ2-5,TRBV6-2/TRBV6-3,many,CASSDGRSQYF,TGTGCCAGCAGTGATGGACGGTCCCAGTACTTC
NA,TRBJ1-1,TRBV9,many,CASSVATGNTEAFF,TGTGCCAGCAGCGTAGCTACAGGGAACACTGAAGCTTTCTTT
TRBD2,TRBJ2-3,TRBV4-2,NA,CASSQGPSGEGTDTQYF,TGTGCCAGCAGCCAAGGACCTAGCGGGGAGGGGACAGATACGCAGTATTTT
NA,TRBJ2-1,TRBV19,many,CASSIWNIGHNEQFF,TGTGCCAGTAGTATTTGGAATATTGGCCACAATGAGCAGTTCTTC
NA,TRBJ1-5,TRBV9,many,CASSAGPERSQPQHF,TGTGCCAGCAGCGCAGGACCCGAACGCAGCCAGCCCCAGCATTTT
NA,TRBJ1-1,TRBV6-2/TRBV6-3,many,CASIQDGLNTEAFF,TGTGCCAGCATTCAGGACGGTCTGAACACTGAAGCTTTCTTT
TRBD1,TRBJ1-6,TRBV12-3/TRBV12-4,many,CASSPPTGGNSPLHF,TGTGCCAGCAGTCCCCCGACAGGGGGGAATTCACCCCTCCACTTT
NA,TRBJ1-1,TRBV10-3,NA,CAMTGRKDTEAFF,TGTGCCATGACAGGTCGCAAGGACACTGAAGCTTTCTTT
NA,TRBJ1-1,TRBV15,NA,CATGGANTEAFF,TGTGCCACCGGGGGGGCGAACACTGAAGCTTTCTTT
TRBD1,TRBJ1-2,TRBV12-3/TRBV12-4,many,CASSLGRGPYGYTF,TGTGCCAGCAGTTTGGGCAGGGGGCCGTATGGCTACACCTTC
NA,TRBJ2-3,TRBV4-1,NA,CASSQEGRGVADTQYF,TGCGCCAGCAGCCAAGAGGGGCGTGGGGTTGCAGATACGCAGTATTTT
NA,TRBJ2-1,TRBV3-1,many,CASSQDLVTGEQFF,TGTGCCAGCAGCCAAGATCTTGTTACGGGGGAGCAGTTCTTC
NA,TRBJ2-2,TRBV24-1,NA,CATSDSYRVGGELFF,TGTGCCACCAGTGATTCTTACAGGGTTGGCGGGGAGCTGTTTTTT
NA,TRBJ2-6,TRBV28,NA,CASSSHFAGANVLTF,TGTGCCAGCAGTTCGCACTTCGCTGGGGCCAACGTCCTGACTTTC
NA,TRBJ2-7,TRBV10-3,few,CAISEGSYEQYF,TGTGCCATCAGTGAGGGCAGTTACGAGCAGTACTTC
NA,TRBJ1-6,TRBV7-9,few,CASSSPEGVNSYNSPLHF,TGTGCCAGCAGCTCCCCTGAGGGGGTCAACTCCTATAATTCACCCCTCCACTTT
NA,TRBJ1-1,TRBV4-2,NA,CASSQDSGSLGGNTEAFF,TGTGCCAGCAGCCAAGATTCCGGGTCCCTTGGCGGGAACACTGAAGCTTTCTTT
NA,TRBJ1-5,TRBV2,many,CASKKRGPSYSNQPQHF,TGTGCCAGCAAAAAAAGGGGCCCCTCTTATAGCAATCAGCCCCAGCATTTT
TRBD2,TRBJ2-5,TRBV7-8,many,CASSPGVIAGTRDETQYF,TGTGCCAGCAGCCCGGGGGTGATAGCGGGGACCAGGGACGAGACCCAGTACTTC
NA,TRBJ2-5,TRBV27,many,CASSPRHQETQYF,TGTGCCAGCAGCCCACGACACCAAGAGACCCAGTACTTC
TRBD2,TRBJ2-2,TRBV20-1,NA,CSAERLAGVTNTGELFF,TGCAGTGCAGAAAGACTAGCGGGGGTGACGAACACCGGGGAGCTGTTTTTT
TRBD1,TRBJ1-1,TRBV12-3/TRBV12-4,many,CASSSAGTGTLGAFF,TGTGCCAGCAGTTCCGCCGGGACAGGGACCCTGGGAGCTTTCTTT
NA,TRBJ1-5,TRBV2,many,CASSEVGGGNQPQHF,TGTGCCAGCAGTGAAGTTGGGGGTGGCAATCAGCCCCAGCATTTT
TRBD2,TRBJ2-3,TRBV3-1,many,CASSQVLAGVTDTQYF,TGTGCCAGCAGCCAAGTCTTAGCGGGGGTGACAGATACGCAGTATTTT
TRBD2,TRBJ2-5,TRBV7-2,many,CASSLTLAGAKTQYF,TGTGCCAGCAGCTTAACGCTAGCGGGGGCAAAGACCCAGTACTTC
NA,TRBJ1-4,TRBV19,NA,CASNGVWGTREKLFF,TGTGCCAGTAACGGAGTGTGGGGAACCAGGGAAAAACTGTTTTTT
NA,TRBJ2-7,TRBV12-3/TRBV12-4,few,CASSFPGRPYEQYF,TGTGCCAGCAGTTTTCCGGGCCGACCCTACGAGCAGTACTTC
NA,TRBJ2-5,TRBV7-9,many,CASGFESGLEETQYF,TGTGCCAGCGGTTTCGAATCAGGGTTAGAAGAGACCCAGTACTTC
TRBD1,TRBJ1-1,TRBV6-1,many,CASSDRVNTEAFF,TGTGCCAGCAGCGACAGGGTGAACACTGAAGCTTTCTTT
NA,TRBJ2-3,TRBV20-1,NA,CSARGGAGFALWQDTQYF,TGCAGTGCTAGAGGGGGAGCGGGTTTTGCCCTTTGGCAAGATACGCAGTATTTT
TRBD2,TRBJ2-7,TRBV4-1,many,CASSQRASGSYEQYF,TGCGCCAGCAGCCAACGTGCTAGCGGTTCCTACGAGCAGTACTTC
NA,TRBJ2-7,TRBV7-2,many,CASSPASVHDEQYF,TGTGCCAGCAGCCCTGCTAGCGTTCACGACGAGCAGTACTTC
NA,TRBJ2-1,TRBV12-3/TRBV12-4,many,CASAGGRRYNEQFF,TGTGCCTCCGCCGGTGGCCGGAGGTACAATGAGCAGTTCTTC
TRBD1,TRBJ2-7,TRBV5-1,many,CASSPDRAYEQYF,TGCGCCAGCAGCCCGGACAGGGCCTACGAGCAGTACTTC
NA,TRBJ2-3,TRBV29-1,NA,CSVERAPSTDTQYF,TGCAGCGTTGAACGAGCGCCTAGCACAGATACGCAGTATTTT
NA,TRBJ1-1,TRBV12-3/TRBV12-4,many,CASSRRRNTEAFF,TGTGCCAGCAGCCGTCGACGGAACACTGAAGCTTTCTTT
NA,TRBJ1-2,TRBV20-1,NA,CSARATANYGYTF,TGCAGTGCTAGGGCTACCGCTAACTATGGCTACACCTTC
TRBD1,TRBJ1-2,TRBV7-9,NA,CASSSAGTDLYYGYTF,TGTGCCAGCAGCTCTGCCGGGACAGACCTCTACTATGGCTACACCTTC
TRBD1,TRBJ1-4,TRBV12-3/TRBV12-4,NA,CASSTAGGLLLGEKLFF,TGTGCCAGCAGTACCGCAGGGGGCCTTTTGTTAGGTGAAAAACTGTTTTTT
NA,TRBJ1-1,TRBV29-1,many,CSVRRPDTEAFF,TGCAGCGTCCGCCGCCCCGACACTGAAGCTTTCTTT
NA,TRBJ1-2,TRBV6-5,NA,CASSYRQGLYGYTF,TGTGCCAGCAGTTACAGGCAGGGTCTCTATGGCTACACCTTC